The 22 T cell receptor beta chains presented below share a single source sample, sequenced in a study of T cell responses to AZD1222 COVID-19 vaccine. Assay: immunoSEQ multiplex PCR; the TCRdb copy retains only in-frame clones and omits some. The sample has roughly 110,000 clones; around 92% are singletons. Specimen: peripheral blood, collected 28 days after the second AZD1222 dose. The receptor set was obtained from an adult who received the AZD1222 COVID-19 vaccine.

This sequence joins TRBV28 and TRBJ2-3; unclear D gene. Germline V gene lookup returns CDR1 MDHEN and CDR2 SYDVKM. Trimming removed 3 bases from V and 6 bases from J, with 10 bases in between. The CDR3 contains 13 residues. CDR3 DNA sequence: TGTGCCAGCAGTTTTAACCCTGCCGATACGCAGTATTTT. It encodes CASSFNPADTQYF.

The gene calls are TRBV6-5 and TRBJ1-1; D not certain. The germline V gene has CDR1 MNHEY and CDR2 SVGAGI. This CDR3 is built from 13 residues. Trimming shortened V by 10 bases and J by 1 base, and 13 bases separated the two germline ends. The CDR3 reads CATRRLENTEAFF. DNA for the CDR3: TGTGCCACCCGACGCTTGGAGAACACTGAAGCTTTCTTT.

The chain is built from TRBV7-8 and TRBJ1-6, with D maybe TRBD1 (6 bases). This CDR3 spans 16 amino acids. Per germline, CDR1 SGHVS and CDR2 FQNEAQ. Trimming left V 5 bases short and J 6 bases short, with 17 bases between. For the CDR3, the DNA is TGTGCCAGCAGCCAAGCCTTTACAGGGTCTAATTCACCCCTCCACTTT. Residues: CASSQAFTGSNSPLHF.

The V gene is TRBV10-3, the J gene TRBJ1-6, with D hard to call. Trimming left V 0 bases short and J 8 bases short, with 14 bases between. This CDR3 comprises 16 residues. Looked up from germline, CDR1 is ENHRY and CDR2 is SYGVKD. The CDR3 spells CAISESGSDAYSPLHF. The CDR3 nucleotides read TGTGCCATCAGTGAGTCGGGGTCCGACGCGTATTCACCCCTCCACTTT.

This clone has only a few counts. DNA for the CDR3: TGTGCTAGTGGTTGGGGACCCCCGGCCGGGGAGCTGTTTTTT. Encoded protein: CASGWGPPAGELFF. V is TRBV12-5 and J is TRBJ2-2; D is tentatively TRBD1 or TRBD2 (5 bases each). CDR3 length equals 14 residues. Germline V gene sequence: CDR1 LGHNT, CDR2 FRNRAP. V lost 4 bases, J lost 6 bases, and 12 bases lay in between. Filled out from reference TRBV12-5 and TRBJ2-2, the complete variable domain reads DARVTQTPRHKVTEMGQEVTMRCQPILGHNTVFWYRQTMMQGLELLAYFRNRAPLDDSGMPKDRFSAEMPDATLATLKIQPSEPRDSAVYFCASGWGPPAGELFFGEGSRLTVL.

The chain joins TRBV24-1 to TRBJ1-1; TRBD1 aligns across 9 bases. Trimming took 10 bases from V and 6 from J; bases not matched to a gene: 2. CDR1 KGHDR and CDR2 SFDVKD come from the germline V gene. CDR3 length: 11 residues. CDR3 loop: CATRQGAEAFF. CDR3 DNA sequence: TGTGCCACTAGACAGGGGGCTGAAGCTTTCTTT.

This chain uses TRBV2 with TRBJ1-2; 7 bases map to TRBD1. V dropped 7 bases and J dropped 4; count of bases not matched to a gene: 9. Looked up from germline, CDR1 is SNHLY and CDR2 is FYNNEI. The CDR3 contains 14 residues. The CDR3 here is CASTVRTGAYGYTF. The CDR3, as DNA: TGTGCCAGCACAGTTCGTACAGGGGCCTATGGCTACACCTTC.

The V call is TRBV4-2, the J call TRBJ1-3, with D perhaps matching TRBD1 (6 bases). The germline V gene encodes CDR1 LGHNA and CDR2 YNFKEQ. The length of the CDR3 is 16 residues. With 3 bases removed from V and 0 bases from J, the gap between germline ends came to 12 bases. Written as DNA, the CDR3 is TGTGCCAGCAGCCAGGCGGACAGATACTCTGGAAACACCATATATTTT. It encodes CASSQADRYSGNTIYF.

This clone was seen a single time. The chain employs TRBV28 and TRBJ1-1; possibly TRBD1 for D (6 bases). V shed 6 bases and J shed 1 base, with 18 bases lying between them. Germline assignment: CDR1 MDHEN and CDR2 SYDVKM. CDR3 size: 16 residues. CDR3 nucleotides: TGTGCCAGCAGGTATTCCGCCGGGACACAGAACACTGAAGCTTTCTTT. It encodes CASRYSAGTQNTEAFF.

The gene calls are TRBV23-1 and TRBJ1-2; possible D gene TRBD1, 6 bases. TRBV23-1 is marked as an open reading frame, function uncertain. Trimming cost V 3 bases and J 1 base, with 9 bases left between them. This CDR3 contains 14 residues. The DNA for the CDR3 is TGCGCCAGCAGTCATGGCAGGGGTAACTATGGCTACACCTTC. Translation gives CASSHGRGNYGYTF.

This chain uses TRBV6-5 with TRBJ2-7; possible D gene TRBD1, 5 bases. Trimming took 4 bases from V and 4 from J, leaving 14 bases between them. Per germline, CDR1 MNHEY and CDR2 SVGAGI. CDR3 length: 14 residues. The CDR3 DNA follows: TGTGCCAGCAGTTTCACTGACAGTCAATACGAGCAGTACTTC. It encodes CASSFTDSQYEQYF.

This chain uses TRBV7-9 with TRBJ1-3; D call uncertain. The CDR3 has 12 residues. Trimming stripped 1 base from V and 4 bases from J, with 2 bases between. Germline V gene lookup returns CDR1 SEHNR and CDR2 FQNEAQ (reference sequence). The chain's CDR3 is CASSLGGNTIYF. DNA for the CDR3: TGTGCCAGCAGCTTAGGGGGAAACACCATATATTTT.

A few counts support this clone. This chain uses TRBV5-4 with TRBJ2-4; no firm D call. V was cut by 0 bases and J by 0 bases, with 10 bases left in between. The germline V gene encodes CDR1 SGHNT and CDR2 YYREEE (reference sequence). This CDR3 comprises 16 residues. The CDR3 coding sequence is TGTGCCAGCAGCTTGGACAGTACTATAGCCAAAAACATTCAGTACTTC. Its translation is CASSLDSTIAKNIQYF. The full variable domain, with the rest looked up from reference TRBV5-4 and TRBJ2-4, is ETGVTQSPTHLIKTRGQQVTLRCSSQSGHNTVSWYQQALGQGPQFIFQYYREEENGRGNFPPRFSGLQFPNYSSELNVNALELDDSALYLCASSLDSTIAKNIQYFGAGTRLSVL.

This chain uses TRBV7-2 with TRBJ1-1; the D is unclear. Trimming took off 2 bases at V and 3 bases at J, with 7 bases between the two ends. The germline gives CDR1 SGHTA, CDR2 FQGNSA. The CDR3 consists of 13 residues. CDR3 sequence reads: CASSLIQHTEAFF. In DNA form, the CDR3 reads TGTGCCAGCAGCTTAATTCAACACACTGAAGCTTTCTTT. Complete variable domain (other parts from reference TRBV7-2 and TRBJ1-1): GAGVSQSPSNKVTEKGKDVELRCDPISGHTALYWYRQSLGQGLEFLIYFQGNSAPDKSGLPSDRFSAERTGGSVSTLTIQRTQQEDSAVYLCASSLIQHTEAFFGQGTRLTVV.

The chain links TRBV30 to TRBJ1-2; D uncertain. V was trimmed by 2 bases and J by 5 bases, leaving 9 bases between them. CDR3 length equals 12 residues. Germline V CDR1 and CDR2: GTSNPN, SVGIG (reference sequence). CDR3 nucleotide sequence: TGTGCCTGGAGTTGGCAGTCGTATGGCTACACCTTC. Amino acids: CAWSWQSYGYTF.

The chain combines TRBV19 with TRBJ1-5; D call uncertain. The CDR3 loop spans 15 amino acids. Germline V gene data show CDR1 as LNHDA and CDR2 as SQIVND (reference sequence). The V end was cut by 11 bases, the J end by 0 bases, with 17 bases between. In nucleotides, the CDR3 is TGTGCCGGCCGCCCGACCGCTTATAGCAATCAGCCCCAGCATTTT. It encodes CAGRPTAYSNQPQHF.

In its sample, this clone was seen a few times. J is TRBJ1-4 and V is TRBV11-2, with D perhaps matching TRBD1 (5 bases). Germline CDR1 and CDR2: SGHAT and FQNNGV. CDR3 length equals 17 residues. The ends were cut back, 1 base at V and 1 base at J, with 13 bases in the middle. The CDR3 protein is CASSLGGGTGTNEKLFF. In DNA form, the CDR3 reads TGTGCCAGCAGCTTAGGTGGCGGGACGGGAACTAATGAAAAACTGTTTTTT.

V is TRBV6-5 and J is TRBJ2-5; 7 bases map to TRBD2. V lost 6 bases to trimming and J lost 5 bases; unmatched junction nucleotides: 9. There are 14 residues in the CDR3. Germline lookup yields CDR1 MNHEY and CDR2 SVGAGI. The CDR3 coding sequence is TGTGCCAGCAGCCACAGCGGGGAAATGGAGACCCAGTACTTC. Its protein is CASSHSGEMETQYF.

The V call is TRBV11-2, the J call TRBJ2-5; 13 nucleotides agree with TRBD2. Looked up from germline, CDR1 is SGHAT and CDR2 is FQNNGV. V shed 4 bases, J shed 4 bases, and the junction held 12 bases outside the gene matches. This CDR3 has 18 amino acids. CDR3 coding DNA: TGTGCCAGCAGCTCCCGGACTAGCGGGAGTTGGTTCGGAGAGACCCAGTACTTC. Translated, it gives CASSSRTSGSWFGETQYF.

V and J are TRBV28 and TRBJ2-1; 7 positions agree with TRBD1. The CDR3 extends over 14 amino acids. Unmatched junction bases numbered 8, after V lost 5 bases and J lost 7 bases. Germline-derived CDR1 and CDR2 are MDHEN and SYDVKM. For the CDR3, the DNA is TGTGCCAGCAGTCGCGACAGGGTACGGAATGAGCAGTTCTTC. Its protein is CASSRDRVRNEQFF.

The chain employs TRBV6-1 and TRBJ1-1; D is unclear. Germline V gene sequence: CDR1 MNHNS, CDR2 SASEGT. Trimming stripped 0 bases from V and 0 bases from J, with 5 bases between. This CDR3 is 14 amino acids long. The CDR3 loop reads CASSEAYMNTEAFF. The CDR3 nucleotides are TGTGCCAGCAGTGAAGCGTACATGAACACTGAAGCTTTCTTT.

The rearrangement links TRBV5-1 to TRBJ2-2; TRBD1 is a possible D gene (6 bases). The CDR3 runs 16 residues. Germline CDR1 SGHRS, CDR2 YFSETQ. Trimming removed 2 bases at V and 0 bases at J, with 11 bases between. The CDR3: CASSFSGVSNTGELFF. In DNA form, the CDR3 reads TGCGCCAGCAGCTTTTCAGGGGTATCGAACACCGGGGAGCTGTTTTTT.